The T cell receptor beta chain under discussion was sequenced for a study of T cell repertoires in cytomegalovirus infection. About the study: Indications of both CMV infection and matching HLA type were provided by public TCR beta signatures. Regarding the study as a whole: Carriage of CMV together with the relevant HLA was identifiable through cumulative public TCR beta family frequency. Dominating the ex vivo response were HLA-C-restricted CMV-specific TCR beta clonotypes.

TCRdb reanalysed the reads using MiXCR and keeps one entry per CDR3 protein. The repertoire holds 100,000 to 150,000 distinct CDR3 sequences, with roughly 32% as singletons. V was trimmed by 1 base and J by 5 bases, leaving 17 bases between them. The length of the CDR3 is 16 residues. CDR1 is DFQATT, CDR2 SNEGSKA, per germline (reference sequence). A note on this clonotype: The antigen is not known.

The source of this sequence is a human donor in good health (CMV status not recorded). Some clones in this sample may be carry-over from other donors' samples. V gene TRBV20-1 combines with J gene TRBJ2-2; D might be TRBD1 (6 bases). The material was CD8+ T cells from cultured PBMCs, obtained from culture after CMV antigen stimulation. CDR3 protein: CSARAFPGENTGELFF. CDR3 nucleotide sequence: TGCAGTGCTAGAGCTTTTCCAGGGGAGAATACCGGGGAGCTGTTTTTT.